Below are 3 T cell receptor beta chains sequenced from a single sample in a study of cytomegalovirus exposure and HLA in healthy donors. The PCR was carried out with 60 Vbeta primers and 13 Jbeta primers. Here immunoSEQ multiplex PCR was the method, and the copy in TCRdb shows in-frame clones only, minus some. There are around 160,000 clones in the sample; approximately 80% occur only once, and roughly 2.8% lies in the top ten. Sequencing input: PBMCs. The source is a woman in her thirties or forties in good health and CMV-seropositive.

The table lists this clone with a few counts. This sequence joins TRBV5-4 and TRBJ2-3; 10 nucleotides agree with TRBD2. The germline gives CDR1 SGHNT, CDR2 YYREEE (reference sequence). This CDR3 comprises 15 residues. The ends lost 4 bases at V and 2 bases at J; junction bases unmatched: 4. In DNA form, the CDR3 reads TGTGCCAGCAGCCCTCTAGCGGGAGCCACAGATACGCAGTATTTT. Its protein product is CASSPLAGATDTQYF.

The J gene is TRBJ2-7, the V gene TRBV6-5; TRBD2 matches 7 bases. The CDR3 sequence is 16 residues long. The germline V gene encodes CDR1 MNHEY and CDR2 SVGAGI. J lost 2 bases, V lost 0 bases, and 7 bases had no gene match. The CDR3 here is CASSYSGAGRAYEQYF. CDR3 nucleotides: TGTGCCAGCAGTTACTCAGGGGCAGGGAGGGCCTACGAGCAGTACTTC.

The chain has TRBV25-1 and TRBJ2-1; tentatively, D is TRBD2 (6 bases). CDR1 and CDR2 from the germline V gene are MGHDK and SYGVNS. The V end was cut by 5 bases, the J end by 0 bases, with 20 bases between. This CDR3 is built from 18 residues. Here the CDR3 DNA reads TGTGCCAGCAGTAAACGACCGGGACTGCCGGGCTCCTACAATGAGCAGTTCTTC. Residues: CASSKRPGLPGSYNEQFF. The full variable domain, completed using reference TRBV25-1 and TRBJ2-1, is EADIYQTPRYLVIGTGKKITLECSQTMGHDKMYWYQQDPGMELHLIHYSYGVNSTEKGDLSSESTVSRIRTEHFPLTLESARPSHTSQYLCASSKRPGLPGSYNEQFFGPGTRLTVL.